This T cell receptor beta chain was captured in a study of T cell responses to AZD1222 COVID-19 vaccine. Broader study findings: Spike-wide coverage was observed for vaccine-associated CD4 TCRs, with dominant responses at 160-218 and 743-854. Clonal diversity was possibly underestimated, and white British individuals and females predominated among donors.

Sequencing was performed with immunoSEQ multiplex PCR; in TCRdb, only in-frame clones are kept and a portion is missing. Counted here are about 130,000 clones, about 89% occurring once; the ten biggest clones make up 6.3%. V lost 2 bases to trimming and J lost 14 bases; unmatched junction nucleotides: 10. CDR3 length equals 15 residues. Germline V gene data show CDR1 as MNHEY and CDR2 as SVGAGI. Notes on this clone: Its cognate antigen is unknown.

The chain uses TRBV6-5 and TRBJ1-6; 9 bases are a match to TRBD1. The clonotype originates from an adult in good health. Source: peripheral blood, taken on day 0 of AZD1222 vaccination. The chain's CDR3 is CASSYPGTGRFSLHF. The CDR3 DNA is TGTGCCAGCAGTTACCCCGGGACAGGGAGGTTTTCCCTCCACTTT.